Below are 21 T cell receptor beta chains sequenced from a single sample in a study of blood T cell repertoires in COVID-19. Some clones are missing from TCRdb's copy, which holds only in-frame ones; the method was immunoSEQ multiplex PCR. The sample shows about 140,000 clones, roughly 77% of them seen only once. The specimen was peripheral blood. Receptor source: a man aged 60 to 69 with acute or convalescent COVID-19.

The gene calls are TRBV18 and TRBJ2-3; TRBD1 aligns across 7 bases. The CDR3 is 17 residues long. The germline V gene encodes CDR1 KGHSH and CDR2 LQKENI. V was clipped by 3 bases and J by 5 bases; unmatched bases: 14. The CDR3 DNA follows: TGTGCCAGCTCACCTCAGAAGACAGGGCAGTTCGGAGATACGCAGTATTTT. Protein product: CASSPQKTGQFGDTQYF.

This chain joins TRBV7-2 and TRBJ2-3, with D perhaps TRBD2 (5 bases). Trimming removed 5 bases at V and 3 bases at J, with 21 bases between. The germline CDR1 and CDR2 sequences are SGHTA and FQGNSA. There are 17 residues in the CDR3. The CDR3 DNA sequence: TGTGCCAGCAGCATAATGGCTAGCTTTCAAGGGACAGATACGCAGTATTTT. Amino acid sequence: CASSIMASFQGTDTQYF.

In its sample, this clone was seen many times. This chain uses TRBV4-1 with TRBJ2-7; the D gene is possibly TRBD1 (5 bases). The ends were cut back, 4 bases at V and 5 bases at J, with 15 bases in the middle. The CDR3 length is 14 residues. Per the germline V gene, CDR1 is MGHRA and CDR2 is YSYEKL. CDR3 residues: CASSPRGTVDEQYF. CDR3 in DNA: TGCGCCAGCAGCCCAAGGGGTACGGTTGACGAGCAGTACTTC.

Here the CDR3 DNA reads TGTGCCAGCAGCCCGTCGGTACAGATGAACACTGAAGCTTTCTTT. Translation: CASSPSVQMNTEAFF. The rearrangement joins TRBV4-2 to TRBJ1-1; D not certain. Trimming stripped 4 bases from V and 0 bases from J, with 12 bases between. The length of the CDR3 is 15 residues. Germline CDR1 is LGHNA and CDR2 is YNFKEQ.

The chain links TRBV6-6 to TRBJ1-2, with a possible D match to TRBD1 (6 bases). Germline assignment: CDR1 MNHNY and CDR2 SVGAGI (reference sequence). The CDR3 extends over 13 amino acids. V was clipped by 7 bases and J by 6 bases, with 15 bases between them. The CDR3 sequence is CASTQNRDNGYTF. The CDR3 DNA is TGTGCCAGCACACAAAACAGGGACAATGGCTACACCTTC.

The chain uses TRBV5-8 and TRBJ2-3, with D possibly TRBD2 on 5 matching bases. Looked up from germline, CDR1 is SGHTS and CDR2 is YDEGEE. With 2 bases removed from V and 0 bases from J, the gap between germline ends came to 10 bases. The CDR3 loop spans 15 amino acids. CDR3 bases: TGTGCCAGCAGCTTTACCGGGGTCAGCACAGATACGCAGTATTTT. This codes for CASSFTGVSTDTQYF.

The J gene is TRBJ2-3, the V gene TRBV3-1 (or the pseudogene TRBV3-2); D is possibly TRBD1 (5 bases). Germline V gene data show CDR1 as LGHDT and CDR2 as YNNKEL (reference sequence). V gave up 4 bases and J gave up 0 bases, with 8 bases separating them. CDR3 length equals 14 residues. CDR3 loop: CASSLRVSTDTQYF. CDR3 nucleotides: TGTGCCAGCAGCCTCAGGGTCAGCACAGATACGCAGTATTTT.

The chain uses TRBV29-1 and TRBJ1-1; 9 bases match TRBD1. The CDR3 sequence is 13 residues long. Trimming took 2 bases from V and 5 from J; bases not matched to a gene: 3. In germline, CDR1 is SQVTM, CDR2 ANQGSEA. The DNA for the CDR3 is TGCAGCGTTGAAACAGGGGGCGGAACTGAAGCTTTCTTT. Its translation: CSVETGGGTEAFF.

This clone occurred once. The chain links TRBV6-5 to TRBJ1-1; D is possibly TRBD1 (5 bases). V gave up 0 bases and J gave up 10 bases, with 12 bases separating them. The germline V gene encodes CDR1 MNHEY and CDR2 SVGAGI. This CDR3 region has 13 residues. The DNA for the CDR3 is TGTGCCAGCAGTTACTCGGGGGGACTCGGAGCTTTCTTT. Translating it yields CASSYSGGLGAFF.

The chain combines TRBV19 with TRBJ1-2; the match to TRBD1 covers 7 bases. Germline CDR1 LNHDA, CDR2 SQIVND (reference sequence). This CDR3 has 14 residues. With 5 bases clipped from V and 5 bases from J, the junction kept 8 bases outside the gene matches. For the CDR3, the DNA is TGTGCCAGTAGTCAGGACAGGTCTTGGTATGGCTACACCTTC. Protein: CASSQDRSWYGYTF.

This clone was detected only a few times. V and J are TRBV6-2 or TRBV6-3 and TRBJ2-7; 7 nucleotides agree with TRBD1. V lost 5 bases, J lost 1 base, and 8 bases stayed unmatched. CDR1 and CDR2 from the germline V gene are MNHEY and SVGEGT. The length of the CDR3 is 15 residues. As DNA, the CDR3 is TGTGCCAGCAGTCCAACAGGGGTTCTTTCCTACGAGCAGTACTTC. It specifies CASSPTGVLSYEQYF.

The J gene is TRBJ2-7, the V gene TRBV4-1; tentatively, D is TRBD2 (6 bases). Germline CDR1 is MGHRA and CDR2 is YSYEKL. This CDR3 has 20 amino acids. Between the trimmed V and J ends, which lost 1 base and 6 bases, there was a span of 31 bases. In DNA, the CDR3 is TGCGCCAGCAGCCAAGTTTTTGGGCCAATCCTAGCGACGAGTCAAGGCGAGCAGTACTTC. It translates to CASSQVFGPILATSQGEQYF.

This clone showed up just a few times. V usage is TRBV7-9 and J usage is TRBJ2-3; tentatively, D is TRBD2 (7 bases). CDR1 and CDR2 (germline): SEHNR, FQNEAQ (reference sequence). The CDR3 contains 16 residues. Trimming cost V 7 bases and J 2 bases, with 19 bases left between them. CDR3 protein: CASTLNTGRATDTQYF. As DNA, the CDR3 is TGTGCCAGCACCCTTAACACAGGGAGGGCCACAGATACGCAGTATTTT.

This chain uses TRBV4-1 with TRBJ2-5, with D unresolved. Trimming left V 1 base short and J 7 bases short, with 10 bases between. The CDR3 is 13 amino acids. Per the germline V gene, CDR1 is MGHRA and CDR2 is YSYEKL. The CDR3 reads CASSQGHQRTQYF. DNA of the CDR3: TGCGCCAGCAGCCAAGGACACCAGAGGACCCAGTACTTC.

The chain recombines TRBV15 with TRBJ2-1; 15 bases agree with TRBD2. Trimming took 5 bases from V and 7 from J; bases not matched to a gene: 9. Per germline, CDR1 LNHNV and CDR2 YYDKDF (reference sequence). This CDR3 is 17 amino acids long. The CDR3 is CATSGLAGGDLFNEQFF. In DNA form, the CDR3 reads TGTGCCACCAGCGGACTAGCGGGAGGGGACCTTTTTAATGAGCAGTTCTTC.

This clone was counted a few times. The chain joins TRBV5-1 to TRBJ2-3, with TRBD1 matching 10 bases. The CDR3 runs 15 residues. The germline CDR1 and CDR2 sequences are SGHRS and YFSETQ. J was trimmed by 3 bases and V by 3 bases; bases with no gene match: 4. The CDR3 coding sequence is TGCGCCAGCAGCTCGAGGACAGGGGGGACAGATACGCAGTATTTT. Translating gives CASSSRTGGTDTQYF. Filled out from reference TRBV5-1 and TRBJ2-3, the complete variable domain reads KAGVTQTPRYLIKTRGQQVTLSCSPISGHRSVSWYQQTPGQGLQFLFEYFSETQRNKGNFPGRFSGRQFSNSRSEMNVSTLELGDSALYLCASSSRTGGTDTQYFGPGTRLTVL.

The rearrangement links TRBV5-1 to TRBJ2-7; 9 nucleotides line up with TRBD1. The CDR3 covers 18 residues. With 0 bases clipped from V and 1 base from J, the junction kept 11 bases outside the gene matches. CDR1 is SGHRS, CDR2 YFSETQ, per germline. CDR3 sequence: CASSLGGQGVIRSYEQYF. In nucleotides, the CDR3 is TGCGCCAGCAGCTTGGGGGGACAGGGTGTTATCCGATCCTACGAGCAGTACTTC.

This clone was counted once. The chain carries TRBV7-8 and TRBJ2-7; 8 bases align to TRBD1. In germline, CDR1 is SGHVS, CDR2 FQNEAQ. The CDR3 is made up of 14 amino acids. Trimming cost V 5 bases and J 3 bases; bases outside gene matches: 6. The CDR3 sequence is CASSVDRGGYEQYF. The DNA for the CDR3 is TGTGCCAGCAGCGTTGACAGGGGAGGCTACGAGCAGTACTTC.

In this sample, this clone turned up a few times. The chain uses TRBV18 and TRBJ2-1; 14 nucleotides align to TRBD2. V lost 4 bases and J lost 6; bases outside the gene matches: 11. This CDR3 comprises 18 residues. Germline loops: CDR1 KGHSH, CDR2 LQKENI. The CDR3 region is CASSRLGTSGSLRNEQFF. The DNA for the CDR3 is TGTGCCAGCTCACGCCTCGGGACTAGCGGGAGCCTTCGCAATGAGCAGTTCTTC.

The chain couples TRBV6-1 to TRBJ2-6; D is ambiguous. Germline CDR1 and CDR2: MNHNS and SASEGT. V was trimmed by 3 bases and J by 12 bases, leaving 12 bases between them. The length of the CDR3 is 13 residues. Here the CDR3 DNA reads TGTGCCAGCAGTGAGGGCACCAGGCCCGTCCTGACTTTC. Translation: CASSEGTRPVLTF.

This chain connects TRBV30 to TRBJ1-2; TRBD1 agrees at 7 bases. Looked up from germline, CDR1 is GTSNPN and CDR2 is SVGIG (reference sequence). V shed 8 bases and J 5 bases; nucleotides not matched to a gene: 5. The CDR3 is 11 amino acids. The DNA for the CDR3 is TGTGCCACCGGGACAGAGTATGGCTACACCTTC. Amino acids: CATGTEYGYTF.